This is a list of T cell receptor beta chains from one sample in a study of T cell responses to AZD1222 COVID-19 vaccine. Produced via immunoSEQ multiplex PCR; TCRdb's table is partial and in-frame only. Here the sample spans roughly 150,000 clones, approximately 88% being singletons. Sequenced here: peripheral blood, sampled 28 days after the second AZD1222 dose. The receptors originated from an adult who received the AZD1222 COVID-19 vaccine. Both conserved end residues are part of each CDR3. The order of the fields is clone size, D gene, J gene, CDR3 length, V gene, CDR3 protein, CDR3 DNA. A D gene is named only where the DNA matches it firmly. The size field is filled for only some rows; it gives once, few, many or a size class.

>.|.|TRBJ2-5|14|TRBV5-6
CASSLRGLGSTQYF
TGTGCCAGCAGCTTGAGAGGGCTAGGGTCGACCCAGTACTTC
>.|.|TRBJ1-1|15|TRBV4-1
CASSQGGERFAEAFF
TGCGCCAGCAGCCAAGGGGGGGAGAGGTTCGCTGAAGCTTTCTTT
>.|.|TRBJ1-6|14|TRBV5-1
CASSWDGDNSPLHF
TGCGCCAGCAGCTGGGACGGAGATAATTCACCCCTCCACTTT
>few|TRBD1|TRBJ1-3|16|TRBV2
CASSWDSLFSGNTIYF
TGTGCCAGCAGTTGGGACAGTCTTTTCTCTGGAAACACCATATATTTT
>.|TRBD1|TRBJ2-2|15|TRBV24-1
CATSAGGANTGELFF
TGTGCCACCAGTGCAGGGGGCGCGAACACCGGGGAGCTGTTTTTT
>.|TRBD2|TRBJ2-7|16|TRBV11-2
CASSLRLAGGTYEQYF
TGTGCCAGCAGCTTAAGGCTAGCGGGGGGAACCTACGAGCAGTACTTC
>.|.|TRBJ1-2|14|TRBV2
CASTSQGANYGYTF
TGTGCCAGCACCAGCCAGGGAGCGAACTATGGCTACACCTTC
>once|.|TRBJ1-6|13|TRBV6-1
CASSEIGNSPLHF
TGTGCCAGCAGTGAAATAGGTAATTCACCCCTCCACTTT
>.|.|TRBJ1-2|16|TRBV7-2
CASSSHRRGQGYGYTF
TGTGCCAGCAGCTCCCACCGCAGAGGGCAGGGCTATGGCTACACCTTC
>.|.|TRBJ2-5|13|TRBV10-2
CASSEMIQETQYF
TGCGCCAGCAGTGAAATGATACAAGAGACCCAGTACTTC
>.|TRBD1|TRBJ1-6|14|TRBV11-2
CASTLTGGGSPLHF
TGTGCCAGCACCTTAACAGGGGGGGGCTCACCCCTCCACTTT
>.|.|TRBJ1-1|13|TRBV3-1/TRBV3-2
CASSQVENTEAFF
TGTGCCAGCAGCCAAGTAGAGAACACTGAAGCTTTCTTT
>.|.|TRBJ1-2|13|TRBV5-1
CASSLAGRSGYTF
TGCGCCAGCAGCTTGGCCGGTCGAAGTGGCTACACCTTC
>.|TRBD1|TRBJ1-3|15|TRBV19
CASRWTGTSGNTIYF
TGTGCCAGTAGATGGACAGGAACTTCTGGAAACACCATATATTTT
>.|TRBD2|TRBJ2-1|16|TRBV3-1/TRBV3-2
CASSPIAGGPGNEQFF
TGTGCCAGCAGCCCCATAGCGGGGGGGCCTGGTAATGAGCAGTTCTTC
>once|.|TRBJ2-3|14|TRBV6-5
CASSYGARTDTQYF
TGTGCCAGCAGTTACGGGGCGCGGACAGATACGCAGTATTTT
>few|TRBD1|TRBJ2-1|15|TRBV4-3
CASSQDTGERRKQFF
TGCGCCAGCAGCCAAGATACAGGGGAAAGGAGAAAGCAGTTCTTC
>once|.|TRBJ1-2|14|TRBV9
CASSVGVGIDGYTF
TGTGCCAGCAGCGTTGGGGTTGGTATAGATGGCTACACCTTC
>few|TRBD2|TRBJ2-5|16|TRBV2
CASSELIGARGETQYF
TGTGCCAGCAGTGAACTGATAGGGGCGCGGGGGGAGACCCAGTACTTC
>.|.|TRBJ2-7|14|TRBV5-6
CASSFSGDLVQQYF
TGTGCCAGCAGCTTTTCCGGTGATCTAGTTCAGCAGTACTTC
>.|.|TRBJ2-1|16|TRBV7-2
CASSLAGPGVDNEQFF
TGTGCCAGCAGCTTAGCGGGCCCGGGGGTCGACAATGAGCAGTTCTTC
>.|.|TRBJ1-5|13|TRBV2
CASSGEGNQPQHF
TGTGCCAGCAGTGGGGAAGGGAATCAGCCCCAGCATTTT
>.|.|TRBJ2-3|16|TRBV9
CASSTRVEGSTDTQYF
TGTGCCAGCAGCACCCGGGTGGAGGGGTCCACAGATACGCAGTATTTT
>once|.|TRBJ1-1|14|TRBV27
CASRTVHPNTEAFF
TGTGCCAGCAGGACTGTACACCCTAACACTGAAGCTTTCTTT
>.|TRBD1|TRBJ2-7|15|TRBV7-9
CASSSDRGLDYEQYF
TGTGCCAGCAGCTCGGACAGGGGGCTAGACTACGAGCAGTACTTC
>.|.|TRBJ1-6|14|TRBV14
CARMLGVRRSPLHF
TGTGCCAGGATGTTGGGGGTCCGACGGTCACCCCTCCACTTT
>once|.|TRBJ1-2|13|TRBV9
CASSGGRPYGYTF
TGTGCCAGCAGCGGGGGACGGCCGTATGGCTACACCTTC
>.|.|TRBJ2-7|13|TRBV27
CASSFSGKGEQYF
TGTGCCAGCAGTTTTTCGGGAAAAGGAGAGCAGTACTTC
>once|.|TRBJ1-1|15|TRBV4-1
CASSQESKWSTEAFF
TGCGCCAGCAGCCAAGAGAGTAAATGGTCCACTGAAGCTTTCTTT
>once|.|TRBJ2-1|15|TRBV27
CASSSVRGLHNEQFF
TGTGCCAGCAGTTCCGTTAGGGGACTTCACAATGAGCAGTTCTTC
>.|TRBD2|TRBJ2-7|15|TRBV7-2
CASSLVSGGAYEQYF
TGTGCCAGCAGCCTAGTAAGCGGGGGGGCCTACGAGCAGTACTTC
>.|.|TRBJ2-5|16|TRBV7-9
CASSSSRGLPQETQYF
TGTGCCAGCAGCTCCTCCCGGGGACTGCCCCAAGAGACCCAGTACTTC
>.|.|TRBJ1-2|12|TRBV11-3
CASSRGGYGYTF
TGTGCCAGCAGCCGCGGGGGCTATGGCTACACCTTC
>.|TRBD1|TRBJ2-3|16|TRBV5-1
CASPDIGQGRLYTQYF
TGCGCCAGCCCGGACATAGGACAGGGAAGATTATATACGCAGTATTTT
>.|TRBD1|TRBJ2-7|15|TRBV14
CASSQEGTGFYEQYF
TGTGCCAGCAGCCAAGAGGGGACAGGGTTCTACGAGCAGTACTTC
>.|.|TRBJ1-6|14|TRBV5-1
CASSLAGGTGALHF
TGCGCCAGCAGCTTGGCCGGCGGTACCGGAGCCCTCCACTTT
>.|.|TRBJ1-2|15|TRBV28
CASSPPEKWIYGYTF
TGTGCCAGCAGTCCACCCGAGAAGTGGATCTACGGCTACACCTTC
>.|.|TRBJ2-7|15|TRBV7-2
CASSLAWQGRNEQYF
TGTGCCAGCAGCTTAGCGTGGCAGGGTCGGAACGAGCAGTACTTC
>.|.|TRBJ1-5|13|TRBV12-5
CASGSGGAQPQHF
TGTGCTAGTGGTTCTGGGGGGGCTCAGCCCCAGCATTTT
>few|.|TRBJ2-7|15|TRBV4-2
CASSQESRQLYEQYF
TGTGCCAGCAGCCAAGAAAGTAGGCAGCTCTACGAGCAGTACTTC
>.|TRBD1|TRBJ1-2|16|TRBV6-1
CASSEPQGAEDYGYTF
TGTGCCAGCAGTGAACCACAGGGGGCGGAGGACTATGGCTACACCTTC